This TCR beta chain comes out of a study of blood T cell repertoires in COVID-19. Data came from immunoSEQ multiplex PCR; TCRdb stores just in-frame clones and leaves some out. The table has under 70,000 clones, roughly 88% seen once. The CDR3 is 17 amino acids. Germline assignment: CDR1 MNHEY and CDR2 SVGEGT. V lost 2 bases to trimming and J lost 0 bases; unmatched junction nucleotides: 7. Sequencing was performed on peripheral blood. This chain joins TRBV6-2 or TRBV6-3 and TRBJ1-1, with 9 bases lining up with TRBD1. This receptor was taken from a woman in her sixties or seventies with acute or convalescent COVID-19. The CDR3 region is CASSYRTGAIMNTEAFF. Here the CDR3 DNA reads TGTGCCAGCAGTTACCGGACAGGGGCCATCATGAACACTGAAGCTTTCTTT.